Below, 30 T cell receptor beta chains from the same sample are listed, as sequenced in a study of human T cells and chemical hapten exposure. TCRdb reprocessed the RACE reads with MiXCR, giving one entry per CDR3 protein. The sample includes about 80,000 distinct CDR3 sequences, around 15% of them seen just once. As to time point: pre-sensitization, week 0. This sample's treatment: therapeutic diphenylcyclopropenone sensitization with weekly scalp DPC. Sequencing was performed on whole blood, taken in connection with sensitization to the hapten diphenylcyclopropenone (DPC). The receptors here all came from a woman aged 50 to 60 with alopecia areata. Some clones in this sample may be carry-over from other donors' samples.

In this sample, this clonotype turned up a few times. The chain joins TRBV20-1 to TRBJ2-7; D not certain. Trimming stripped 3 bases from V and 4 bases from J, with 13 bases between. This CDR3 has 13 amino acids. Germline V gene lookup returns CDR1 DFQATT and CDR2 SNEGSKA (reference sequence). The CDR3 sequence is CSASPRGPYEQYF. The CDR3 DNA follows: TGCAGTGCTAGTCCTCGCGGCCCATACGAGCAGTACTTC.

This clonotype was observed at least ten times. This rearrangement joins TRBV9 to TRBJ2-1; the D gene is possibly TRBD2 (5 bases). The germline gives CDR1 SGDLS, CDR2 YYNGEE. V was trimmed by 0 bases and J by 4 bases, leaving 11 bases between them. The CDR3 covers 15 residues. CDR3: CASSVDRTLYNEQFF. The CDR3 DNA is TGTGCCAGCAGCGTAGATCGGACTTTATACAATGAGCAGTTCTTC.

This clonotype was observed a few times. CDR3 sequence (DNA): TGTGCCAGCACCCCCCTGCACTATCAAGAGACCCAGTACTTC. The encoded protein is CASTPLHYQETQYF. The chain employs TRBV2 and TRBJ2-5; D not resolved. CDR3 size: 14 residues. Germline values: CDR1 SNHLY, CDR2 FYNNEI. Deletions cut 7 bases from V and 2 bases from J, with 14 bases between.

This clonotype appeared a few times. The chain combines TRBV6-2 or TRBV6-3 with TRBJ2-2; maybe TRBD1 (6 bases). V was pared by 0 bases and J by 0 bases, with 11 bases between. Germline V gene lookup returns CDR1 MNHEY and CDR2 SVGEGT. The CDR3 is 17 residues long. CDR3 loop: CASSYSLGGPNTGELFF. The CDR3, as DNA: TGTGCCAGCAGTTACTCCTTAGGGGGACCGAACACCGGGGAGCTGTTTTTT.

This rearrangement joins TRBV28 to TRBJ1-4; D uncertain. CDR3 length: 12 amino acids. The V gene lost 3 bases and the J gene lost 8 bases, with 7 bases spanning the gap. The germline V gene encodes CDR1 MDHEN and CDR2 SYDVKM. In nucleotides, the CDR3 is TGTGCCAGCAGTTTTCGGAGGGAAAAACTGTTTTTT. Its translation is CASSFRREKLFF.

This clonotype was detected a few times. The chain uses TRBV7-6 and TRBJ2-7; no firm D call. This CDR3 has 14 amino acids. V lost 2 bases, J lost 3 bases, and 11 bases lay in between. Germline values: CDR1 SGHVS, CDR2 FNYEAQ. The CDR3 reads CASSLQAPYYEQYF. DNA for the CDR3: TGTGCCAGCAGCTTACAAGCGCCGTACTACGAGCAGTACTTC.

This clonotype was found a few times. The gene calls are TRBV19 and TRBJ2-7; no clear D. CDR1 is LNHDA and CDR2 is SQIVND in the germline V gene (reference sequence). This CDR3 comprises 13 residues. Trimming took off 5 bases at V and 6 bases at J, with 14 bases between the two ends. In DNA form, the CDR3 reads TGTGCCAGTAGTCCCCAGGTCTTTCTCGAGCAGTACTTC. It codes for CASSPQVFLEQYF.

The chain uses TRBV7-2 and TRBJ1-2, with D perhaps TRBD1 (5 bases). Germline V gene data show CDR1 as SGHTA and CDR2 as FQGNSA. V dropped 2 bases and J dropped 5 bases, with 18 bases sitting between them. The CDR3 has 16 residues. The chain's CDR3 is CASSLSGAPRLYGYTF. The CDR3 coding sequence is TGTGCCAGCAGCTTATCCGGGGCACCGCGGCTTTATGGCTACACCTTC. The full variable domain, rest sourced from reference TRBV7-2 and TRBJ1-2, is GAGVSQSPSNKVTEKGKDVELRCDPISGHTALYWYRQSLGQGLEFLIYFQGNSAPDKSGLPSDRFSAERTGGSVSTLTIQRTQQEDSAVYLCASSLSGAPRLYGYTFGSGTRLTVV.

This chain joins TRBV29-1 and TRBJ2-1; 9 positions agree with TRBD1. The V gene's germline CDR1 is SQVTM and CDR2 ANQGSEA. V lost 6 bases, J lost 10 bases, and 7 bases stayed unmatched. The CDR3 totals 12 residues. The CDR3 loop reads CSVWDRAGEQFF. The CDR3 region has the DNA TGCAGCGTCTGGGACAGGGCAGGGGAGCAGTTCTTC.

J is TRBJ2-3 and V is TRBV25-1; D uncertain. The CDR3 length is 13 residues. The V and J ends lost 5 bases and 0 bases respectively, with 6 bases between them. Germline V CDR1 and CDR2: MGHDK, SYGVNS. The CDR3 DNA reads as TGTGCCAGCAGTTTTGGGAGCACAGATACGCAGTATTTT. It encodes CASSFGSTDTQYF.

The genes are TRBV27 and TRBJ2-7; the D gene is possibly TRBD1 (6 bases). The CDR3 is made up of 14 amino acids. Trimming removed 7 bases from V and 3 bases from J, with 16 bases in between. The germline CDR1 and CDR2 sequences are MNHEY and SMNVEV (reference sequence). CDR3 sequence reads: CASTKTGRDYEQYF. CDR3 DNA sequence: TGTGCCAGCACTAAGACAGGTCGAGACTACGAGCAGTACTTC.

This clonotype occurred a few times. This rearrangement joins TRBV20-1 to TRBJ1-2, with D possibly matching TRBD1 (5 bases). The length of the CDR3 is 11 residues. The V gene's germline CDR1 is DFQATT and CDR2 SNEGSKA (reference sequence). V was pared by 5 bases and J by 7 bases, with 11 bases between. The CDR3 reads CSAWGSPGYTF. CDR3 DNA sequence: TGCAGTGCTTGGGGGTCCCCTGGCTACACCTTC.

The CDR3 here is CSARSLSGARGTWEQFF. DNA of the CDR3: TGCAGTGCTAGGTCATTAAGCGGAGCCCGGGGAACATGGGAGCAGTTCTTC. This chain joins TRBV20-1 and TRBJ2-1; D is possibly TRBD2 (5 bases). Per germline, CDR1 DFQATT and CDR2 SNEGSKA (reference sequence). The CDR3 extends over 17 amino acids. The V end was cut by 3 bases, the J end by 10 bases, with 28 bases between.

This clonotype was observed at least ten times. This rearrangement joins TRBV6-5 to TRBJ2-7; D could derive from TRBD1 or TRBD2 (6 bases each). This CDR3 has 13 amino acids. The germline gives CDR1 MNHEY, CDR2 SVGAGI. V gave up 6 bases and J gave up 3 bases, with 12 bases separating them. In nucleotides, the CDR3 is TGTGCCAGCAGGAGGGGGGCCTACTACGAGCAGTACTTC. Protein sequence: CASRRGAYYEQYF.

There are a few counts of this clonotype. V gene TRBV11-2 combines with J gene TRBJ2-1; 13 bases fit TRBD2. V shed 5 bases and J 8 bases; nucleotides not matched to a gene: 9. The germline gives CDR1 SGHAT, CDR2 FQNNGV. CDR3 length: 16 amino acids. The CDR3 DNA follows: TGTGCCAGCAGCCCAGCCGGACTAGCGGGAGTAGATGAGCAGTTCTTC. This gives the protein CASSPAGLAGVDEQFF.

Only a few counts were recorded for this clonotype. The CDR3 spells CATGDFMTAGNTIYF. The DNA for the CDR3 is TGTGCCACCGGGGACTTTATGACAGCTGGAAACACCATATATTTT. The chain is built from TRBV18 and TRBJ1-3, with TRBD1 as a possible D gene (5 bases). The CDR3 is 15 residues long. Germline CDR1 is KGHSH and CDR2 is LQKENI. V lost 10 bases and J lost 2, with 18 bases in between.

The sample holds many counts of this clonotype. The chain employs TRBV20-1 and TRBJ2-1; D may be TRBD2 (5 bases). V lost 1 base and J lost 0, with 10 bases in between. The CDR3 runs 15 residues. The germline gives CDR1 DFQATT, CDR2 SNEGSKA (reference sequence). CDR3 nucleotide sequence: TGCAGTGCTAGAGTGGGAGAGCGCTCCTACAATGAGCAGTTCTTC. Amino acids: CSARVGERSYNEQFF.

This clonotype was seen a handful of times. The CDR3 DNA follows: TGCAGTTCGGGCAGGGCGGGCTACGAGCAGTACTTC. Residues: CSSGRAGYEQYF. The gene calls are TRBV20-1 and TRBJ2-7; either TRBD1 or TRBD2 may supply D (5 bases each). Germline CDR1 is DFQATT and CDR2 is SNEGSKA (reference sequence). V lost 8 bases and J lost 3, with 14 bases in between. CDR3 length equals 12 residues.

This sequence joins TRBV6-6 and TRBJ1-3, with TRBD1 identical over 9 bases. CDR1 and CDR2 (germline): MNHNY, SVGAGI (reference sequence). The CDR3 totals 16 residues. V shed 4 bases, J shed 1 base, and the junction held 5 bases outside the gene matches. The CDR3 DNA reads TGTGCCAGCAGTTTCACCGGGACAGGGTCTGGAAACACCATATATTTT. It codes for CASSFTGTGSGNTIYF.

The chain uses TRBV9 and TRBJ2-2; D not certain. In germline, CDR1 is SGDLS, CDR2 YYNGEE. Trimming stripped 2 bases from V and 5 bases from J, with 7 bases between. This CDR3 has 13 residues. CDR3 residues: CASSVYVTGELFF. The DNA for the CDR3 is TGTGCCAGCAGCGTTTATGTAACCGGGGAGCTGTTTTTT.

This clonotype was recorded at least ten times. The chain couples TRBV5-6 to TRBJ1-4; D is unclear. This CDR3 region has 14 residues. V was cut by 3 bases and J by 1 base, with 7 bases left in between. Germline V CDR1 and CDR2: SGHDT, YYEEEE. The CDR3 sequence: CASSWRGTNEKLFF. CDR3 coding DNA: TGTGCCAGCAGCTGGAGAGGAACTAATGAAAAACTGTTTTTT.

In its sample, this clonotype was seen a few times. This chain connects TRBV11-2 to TRBJ1-1; D unresolved. Germline V lookup: CDR1 SGHAT, CDR2 FQNNGV. V was clipped by 1 base and J by 6 bases, with 15 bases between them. CDR3 length equals 15 residues. The CDR3 DNA is TGTGCCAGCAGCTTAGGTCGGAGGCCAACCTCTGAAGCTTTCTTT. Protein sequence: CASSLGRRPTSEAFF. Filled out from reference TRBV11-2 and TRBJ1-1, the complete variable domain reads EAGVAQSPRYKIIEKRQSVAFWCNPISGHATLYWYQQILGQGPKLLIQFQNNGVVDDSQLPKDRFSAERLKGVDSTLKIQPAKLEDSAVYLCASSLGRRPTSEAFFGQGTRLTVV.

In its sample, this clonotype was seen a few times. This chain joins TRBV7-2 and TRBJ2-7; 9 nucleotides agree with TRBD1. Germline V gene sequence: CDR1 SGHTA, CDR2 FQGNSA. Trimming cost V 6 bases and J 5 bases; bases outside gene matches: 11. The CDR3 has 15 residues. In DNA form, the CDR3 reads TGTGCCAGCAGGGAGACAGGGGGTGATCGGCACGAGCAGTACTTC. This translates into CASRETGGDRHEQYF.

This clonotype was detected only a few times. V and J are TRBV7-9 and TRBJ2-1; D is possibly TRBD2 (5 bases). The CDR3 is 15 amino acids. The V gene's germline CDR1 is SEHNR and CDR2 FQNEAQ (reference sequence). Trimming removed 5 bases from V and 9 bases from J, with 20 bases in between. CDR3 DNA: TGTGCCAGCAGCCCGGGGTTACTAGATTTGGGTGAGCAGTTCTTC. Protein sequence: CASSPGLLDLGEQFF.

The V and J genes are TRBV29-1 and TRBJ1-1, with D unclear. CDR3 size: 11 residues. Germline V gene data show CDR1 as SQVTM and CDR2 as ANQGSEA. Trimming left V 6 bases short and J 5 bases short, with 10 bases between. In nucleotides, the CDR3 is TGCAGCGTCCTAAGAGGGACTGAAGCTTTCTTT. It specifies CSVLRGTEAFF.

This clonotype was seen a single time. CDR3 sequence: CASSLETGDAFF. Written as DNA, the CDR3 is TGTGCCAGCAGTTTAGAGACAGGGGATGCTTTCTTT. The rearrangement links TRBV12-3 or TRBV12-4 to TRBJ1-1, with 8 bases aligning to TRBD1. Trimming at V came to 1 base and at J to 11 bases, leaving 3 bases not matched to a gene. The CDR3 has 12 residues.

This rearrangement joins TRBV11-2 to TRBJ2-5; D gene ambiguous. Germline CDR1 is SGHAT and CDR2 is FQNNGV. Deletions cut 5 bases from V and 4 bases from J, with 20 bases between. The CDR3 runs 16 residues. The DNA for the CDR3 is TGTGCCAGCAGCCGCCTCTCCGTAGGAGTATCAGAGACCCAGTACTTC. It codes for CASSRLSVGVSETQYF.

Points on this clonotype: With a much larger clone just one base away, this may be a read error. This chain joins TRBV13 and TRBJ1-2; D is perhaps TRBD1 (5 bases). This CDR3 contains 14 residues. The V end lost 5 bases, the J end lost 4 bases, and 14 bases lay between the germline ends. The V gene's germline CDR1 is PRHDT and CDR2 FYEKMQ (reference sequence). The chain's CDR3 is CASSGGSDLYGYTF. CDR3 coding DNA: TGTGCCAGCAGCGGGGGGTCAGACCTCTATGGCTACACCTTC.

This clonotype was picked up many times. This chain joins TRBV20-1 and TRBJ2-7, with D possibly matching TRBD2 (5 bases). CDR1 is DFQATT, CDR2 SNEGSKA, per germline (reference sequence). Trimming took off 5 bases at V and 4 bases at J, with 12 bases between the two ends. The CDR3 has 12 residues. The CDR3 reads CSALRAPYEQYF. As DNA, the CDR3 is TGCAGTGCTCTGCGGGCGCCTTACGAGCAGTACTTC.

In this sample, this clonotype turned up a few times. The rearrangement joins TRBV12-3 or TRBV12-4 to TRBJ1-6, with 7 bases lining up with TRBD1. The CDR3 is made up of 13 amino acids. Germline trimming cut 6 bases from V and 8 bases from J; bases unmatched to any gene: 4. CDR3 sequence: CASRRTGDSPLHF. The DNA for the CDR3 is TGTGCCAGCAGACGGACAGGTGATTCACCCCTCCACTTT.